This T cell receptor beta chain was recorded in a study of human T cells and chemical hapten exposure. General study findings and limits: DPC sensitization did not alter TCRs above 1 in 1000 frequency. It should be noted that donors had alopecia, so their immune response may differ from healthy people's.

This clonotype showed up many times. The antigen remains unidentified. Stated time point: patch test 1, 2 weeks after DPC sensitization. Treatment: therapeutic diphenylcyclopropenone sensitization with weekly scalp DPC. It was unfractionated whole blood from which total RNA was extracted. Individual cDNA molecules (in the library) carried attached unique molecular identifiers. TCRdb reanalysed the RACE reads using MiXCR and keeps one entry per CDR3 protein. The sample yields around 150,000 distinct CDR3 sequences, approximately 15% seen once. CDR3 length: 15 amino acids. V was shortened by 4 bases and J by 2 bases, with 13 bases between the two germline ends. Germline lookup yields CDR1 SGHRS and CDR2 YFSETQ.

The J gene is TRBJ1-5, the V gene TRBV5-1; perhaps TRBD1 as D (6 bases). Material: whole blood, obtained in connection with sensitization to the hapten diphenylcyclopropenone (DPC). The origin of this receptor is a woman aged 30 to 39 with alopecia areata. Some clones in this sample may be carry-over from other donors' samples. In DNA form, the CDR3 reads TGCGCCAGCAGCGACGGACAGATGGGCAATCAGCCCCAGCATTTT. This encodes CASSDGQMGNQPQHF.